This is a list of T cell receptor beta chains from one sample in a study of early T cells in non-severe SARS-CoV-2 infection. TCRdb recomputed calls from the 5' RACE reads with MiXCR, one row per CDR3 protein. The table has approximately 50,000 distinct CDR3 sequences, 7.7% seen once. Material for sequencing was whole blood. These receptors were obtained from an adult who was a healthcare worker with PCR-confirmed SARS-CoV-2 infection or an uninfected control (not recorded which). Both conserved end residues are part of each CDR3. Fields, in order: CDR3 protein, CDR3 DNA, V gene, D gene, clone size, J gene. The D gene is left open where the match is weak. Some rows mark clone size as missing; the rest say once, few, many or name a class of expanded clone.

CASRVRVNQPQHF,TGTGCCAGCAGAGTACGGGTCAATCAGCCCCAGCATTTT,TRBV28,-,-,TRBJ1-5
CSAQSSSDRTDTQYF,TGCAGTGCCCAGTCGTCCAGCGACCGCACAGATACGCAGTATTTT,TRBV20-1,-,many,TRBJ2-3
CASSPFSSYNEQFF,TGTGCCAGCTCGCCGTTCTCGTCCTACAATGAGCAGTTCTTC,TRBV27,-,many,TRBJ2-1
CASSAQGIGDTQYF,TGTGCCAGCAGCGCACAGGGGATTGGAGATACGCAGTATTTT,TRBV11-2,TRBD1,many,TRBJ2-3
CASSQETGTGYNEQFF,TGCGCCAGCAGCCAAGAGACCGGGACAGGGTACAATGAGCAGTTCTTC,TRBV4-3,TRBD1,many,TRBJ2-1
CASSLEDEQYF,TGTGCCAGCAGTTTAGAGGACGAGCAGTACTTC,TRBV12-3/TRBV12-4,-,many,TRBJ2-7
CASSLGQGLNEQFF,TGCGCCAGCAGCTTAGGACAGGGGTTAAATGAGCAGTTCTTC,TRBV5-1,TRBD1,many,TRBJ2-1
CASSLSGALGNTEAFF,TGTGCCAGCAGTTTATCGGGGGCGCTGGGGAACACTGAAGCTTTCTTT,TRBV12-3/TRBV12-4,-,many,TRBJ1-1
CASSMPGDYGYTF,TGTGCCAGTAGTATGCCTGGGGACTATGGCTACACCTTC,TRBV19,-,-,TRBJ1-2
CASSLRTVTGTEAFF,TGTGCCAGCAGCTTACGGACAGTCACCGGCACTGAAGCTTTCTTT,TRBV7-6,-,-,TRBJ1-1
CSAFTDTQYF,TGCAGTGCTTTCACAGATACGCAGTATTTT,TRBV20-1,-,many,TRBJ2-3
CASSVTGFNEQFF,TGTGCCAGCAGCGTAACGGGTTTTAATGAGCAGTTCTTC,TRBV9,-,many,TRBJ2-1
CASSSNLHGTGNTDTQYF,TGTGCCAGCAGTTCCAATCTACACGGGACAGGGAACACAGATACGCAGTATTTT,TRBV28,TRBD1,many,TRBJ2-3
CASSRSVIQETQYF,TGTGCCAGCAGCCGATCAGTAATACAAGAGACCCAGTACTTC,TRBV6-5,-,many,TRBJ2-5
CASSPGTDYNEQFF,TGTGCCAGCAGTCCCGGGACAGATTACAATGAGCAGTTCTTC,TRBV6-6,TRBD1,few,TRBJ2-1
CASSPQGYTGELFF,TGTGCCAGCAGCCCGCAGGGTTACACCGGGGAGCTGTTTTTT,TRBV7-8,-,many,TRBJ2-2
CASSQDRGASKLFF,TGCGCCAGCAGCCAAGATAGGGGAGCGTCAAAACTGTTTTTT,TRBV4-3,-,-,TRBJ1-4
CASRFLAGGGNEQFF,TGTGCCAGCAGATTCCTAGCGGGGGGGGGTAATGAGCAGTTCTTC,TRBV6-1,TRBD2,many,TRBJ2-1
CASSRGLHYEQYF,TGTGCCAGCAGTCGGGGGCTCCACTACGAGCAGTACTTC,TRBV28,-,-,TRBJ2-7
CASSPGLGNTIYF,TGTGCCAGCTCACCCGGCCTGGGAAACACCATATATTTT,TRBV18,-,few,TRBJ1-3
CASSKDRATGELFF,TGTGCCAGCAGCAAGGACAGGGCCACCGGGGAGCTGTTTTTT,TRBV7-9,TRBD1,-,TRBJ2-2
CASSQDRLPQGPTSTDTQYF,TGCGCCAGCAGCCAAGATCGCTTACCCCAGGGGCCAACTAGCACAGATACGCAGTATTTT,TRBV4-3,-,many,TRBJ2-3
CASSLGQGALGYTF,TGTGCCAGCAGCCTGGGGCAGGGGGCGCTTGGCTACACCTTC,TRBV5-6,TRBD1,few,TRBJ1-2
CASSLRTQSQETQYF,TGTGCCAGCAGCTTGAGGACCCAAAGTCAAGAGACCCAGTACTTC,TRBV5-4,-,few,TRBJ2-5
CASSLAGGLSYNEQFF,TGTGCCAGCAGTTTAGCGGGGGGCCTCTCCTACAATGAGCAGTTCTTC,TRBV27,TRBD2,few,TRBJ2-1
CASSYLTGAGELFF,TGTGCCAGCAGTTACCTGACAGGGGCCGGGGAGCTGTTTTTT,TRBV6-2/TRBV6-3,TRBD1,few,TRBJ2-2
CASSPTSGGAKYEQYF,TGTGCCAGCAGTCCCACTAGCGGGGGGGCAAAATACGAGCAGTACTTC,TRBV28,TRBD2,-,TRBJ2-7
CSVRDNYNQPQHF,TGCAGCGTTCGGGACAACTACAATCAGCCCCAGCATTTT,TRBV29-1,-,many,TRBJ1-5
CASSPGSFDDTF,TGTGCCAGCTCACCTGGGAGCTTCGACGACACCTTC,TRBV18,-,-,TRBJ1-2
CASSLQTSGTYNEQFF,TGCGCCAGCAGCTTACAGACTAGCGGGACGTACAATGAGCAGTTCTTC,TRBV5-1,TRBD2,-,TRBJ2-1
CAWSPAGRLDATQHF,TGTGCCTGGAGTCCAGCCGGGCGCCTCGATGCAACCCAGCATTTT,TRBV30,-,many,TRBJ1-5
CAISEYGTNYEQYF,TGTGCCATCAGTGAGTACGGGACTAACTACGAGCAGTACTTC,TRBV10-3,TRBD2,many,TRBJ2-7
CASSEESYGYTF,TGTGCCAGCAGCGAAGAGAGCTATGGCTACACCTTC,TRBV5-4,-,many,TRBJ1-2
CSGGRETQYF,TGCAGTGGGGGGCGTGAGACCCAGTACTTC,TRBV20-1,-,-,TRBJ2-5
CAWSAWDKIMNTEAFF,TGTGCCTGGAGTGCCTGGGACAAGATTATGAACACTGAAGCTTTCTTT,TRBV30,-,many,TRBJ1-1
CASSYFSYEQYF,TGTGCCAGCAGTTACTTTTCCTACGAGCAGTACTTC,TRBV6-2/TRBV6-3,-,medium-sized,TRBJ2-7
CAWSVLANTGELFF,TGTGCCTGGAGTGTCCTAGCGAACACCGGGGAGCTGTTTTTT,TRBV30,-,few,TRBJ2-2
CASSGSGPQHF,TGTGCCAGCAGCGGGAGCGGGCCCCAGCATTTT,TRBV7-2,-,-,TRBJ1-5
CASSLALTSAAEQFF,TGTGCCAGCAGTTTAGCGCTAACCAGCGCGGCTGAGCAGTTCTTC,TRBV12-3/TRBV12-4,-,many,TRBJ2-1
CASSQDRALVDEQFF,TGTGCCAGCAGCCAAGATCGTGCGCTTGTGGATGAGCAGTTCTTC,TRBV3-2,-,few,TRBJ2-1
CAISESKINTEAFF,TGTGCCATCAGTGAGTCGAAGATTAACACTGAAGCTTTCTTT,TRBV10-3,-,-,TRBJ1-1
CASSFTGELFF,TGTGCCAGCAGCTTTACCGGGGAGCTGTTTTTT,TRBV7-8,-,-,TRBJ2-2
CASTYGLGGSYGYTF,TGTGCCAGCACCTATGGGTTGGGGGGCTCCTATGGCTACACCTTC,TRBV28,-,once,TRBJ1-2
CASSELAGEAYEQYF,TGTGCCAGCAGTGAACTAGCGGGGGAGGCCTACGAGCAGTACTTC,TRBV7-9,TRBD2,-,TRBJ2-7
CASSLRDRGSSPLHF,TGTGCCAGCAGCCTTAGAGACAGGGGCTCTTCACCCCTCCACTTT,TRBV7-9,TRBD1,-,TRBJ1-6
CASSLESTPDNEQFF,TGTGCCAGCAGCTTAGAATCAACCCCCGACAATGAGCAGTTCTTC,TRBV11-3,-,many,TRBJ2-1
CAWSVGGTGNTIYF,TGTGCCTGGAGTGTAGGAGGGACTGGAAACACCATATATTTT,TRBV30,-,few,TRBJ1-3
CASSPGTGQNQPQHF,TGTGCCAGTAGTCCCGGGACAGGGCAGAATCAGCCCCAGCATTTT,TRBV19,TRBD1,many,TRBJ1-5
CSVEVKAGRGLGYTF,TGCAGCGTTGAAGTAAAGGCAGGGAGGGGACTTGGCTACACCTTC,TRBV29-1,-,-,TRBJ1-2
CSAETGRNYGYTF,TGCAGTGCTGAAACAGGAAGGAACTATGGCTACACCTTC,TRBV20-1,-,many,TRBJ1-2